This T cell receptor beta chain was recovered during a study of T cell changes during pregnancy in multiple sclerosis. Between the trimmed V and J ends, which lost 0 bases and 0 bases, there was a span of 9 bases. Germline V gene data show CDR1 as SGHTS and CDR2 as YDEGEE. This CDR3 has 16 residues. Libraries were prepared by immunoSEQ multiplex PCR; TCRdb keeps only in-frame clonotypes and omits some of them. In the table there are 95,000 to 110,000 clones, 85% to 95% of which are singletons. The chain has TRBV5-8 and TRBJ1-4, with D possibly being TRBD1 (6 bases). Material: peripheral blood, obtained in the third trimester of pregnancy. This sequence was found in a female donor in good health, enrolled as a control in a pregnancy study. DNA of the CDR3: TGTGCCAGCAGCTTGGGATACAGGGCAACTAATGAAAAACTGTTTTTT. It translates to CASSLGYRATNEKLFF.